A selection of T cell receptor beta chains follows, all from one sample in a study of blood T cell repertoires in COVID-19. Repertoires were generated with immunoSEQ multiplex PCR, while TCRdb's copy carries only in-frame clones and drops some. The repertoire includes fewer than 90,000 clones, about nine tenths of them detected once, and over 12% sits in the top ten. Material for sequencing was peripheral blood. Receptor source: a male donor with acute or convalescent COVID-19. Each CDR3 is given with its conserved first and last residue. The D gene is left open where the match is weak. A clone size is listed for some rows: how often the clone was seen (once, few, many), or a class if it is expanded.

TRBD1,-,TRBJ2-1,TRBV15,TGTGCCACCAGCAGAGATCGCGGGACAGGGGACAATGAGCAGTTCTTC,CATSRDRGTGDNEQFF
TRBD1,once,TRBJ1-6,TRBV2,TGTGCCAGCACCTCTCCCTCCGGACAGGGGGGTTCACCCCTCCACTTT,CASTSPSGQGGSPLHF
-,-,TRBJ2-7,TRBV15,TGTGCCACCAGCAGAGGAGAGGAAGGGCAGTACTTC,CATSRGEEGQYF
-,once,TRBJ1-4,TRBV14,TGTGCCAGCAGCCATATCGGCGGAGAAAAACTGTTTTTT,CASSHIGGEKLFF
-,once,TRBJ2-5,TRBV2,TGTGCCAGCAGGAGAGCCAGGGGGGAAGAGACCCAGTACTTC,CASRRARGEETQYF
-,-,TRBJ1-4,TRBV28,TGTGCCAGCAGTTTACGTACAGGCCCCAAAAAACTGTTTTTT,CASSLRTGPKKLFF
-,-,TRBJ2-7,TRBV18,TGTGCCAGCTCACCACCGATGGGGGGGGGCATATACGAGCAGTACTTC,CASSPPMGGGIYEQYF
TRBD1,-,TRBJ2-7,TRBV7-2,TGTGCCAGCAGCTCTGGACAGGGGGGGACCTACGAGCAGTACTTC,CASSSGQGGTYEQYF
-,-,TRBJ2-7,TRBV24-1,TGTGCCACCAGTGCTGCCTCTCCTTTAGAAGAGCAGTACTTC,CATSAASPLEEQYF
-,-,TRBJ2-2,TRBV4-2,TGTGCCAGCAGCAAGCTGGGAGCCGGGGAGCTGTTTTTT,CASSKLGAGELFF
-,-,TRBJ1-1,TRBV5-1,TGCGCCAGCAGCGGGGGAGGGGCATCGAACACTGAAGCTTTCTTT,CASSGGGASNTEAFF
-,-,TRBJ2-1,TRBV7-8,TGTGCCAGCAGCTTAGTTGACTGGGAGCAGTTCTTC,CASSLVDWEQFF
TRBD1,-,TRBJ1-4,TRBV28,TGTGCCAGCAGTTTATATACAGGGGGAGCAACTAATGAAAAACTGTTTTTT,CASSLYTGGATNEKLFF
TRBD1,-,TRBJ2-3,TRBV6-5,TGTGCCACCCGACCGACAGGGTTCGAAGATACGCAGTATTTT,CATRPTGFEDTQYF
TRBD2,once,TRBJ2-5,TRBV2,TGTGCCAGCAGTGGACTAGCGGGGGTCCAAGAGACCCAGTACTTC,CASSGLAGVQETQYF
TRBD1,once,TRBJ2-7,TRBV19,TGTGCCAGTAGCCAGGGACAGCCCTACGAGCAGTACTTC,CASSQGQPYEQYF
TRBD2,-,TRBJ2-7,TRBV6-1,TGTGCCAGCAGTGCTCCTGGCCCGGGGGGGTCCCTAAGGACCTACGAGCAGTACTTC,CASSAPGPGGSLRTYEQYF
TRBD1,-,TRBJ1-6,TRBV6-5,TGTGCCAGCAGACCGACAGGGGCGGGTGTTTCACCCCTCCACTTT,CASRPTGAGVSPLHF